These 9 T cell receptor beta chains came from one sample sequenced in a study of CD4 and CD8 cells across lung adenocarcinoma regions (dated by TCRdb to 2017 to 2018). Receptors were amplified or captured by PCR. The run used a HiSeq X Ten. Clones were called with MiXCR by TCRdb after fastp trimmed the public reads at Q25, and only in-frame beta chains were retained. Each entry is one CDR3 protein sequence, shown with its most common DNA and genes. This sample gives more than 15,000 distinct CDR3 sequences in total; about 46% of them show up just once. Roughly 19% of the sample belongs to the ten largest clones. Sequenced: CD4+ T cells from the margin of a lung tumor. The meaning of the sample's cell subset or site label: tumor margin region. These receptors all come from a male donor with lung adenocarcinoma. The CD4 and CD8 labels of this study may be unreliable.

This clonotype was observed a few times. The chain couples TRBV15 to TRBJ2-5; D not certain. The J call may be incorrect, as the DNA end agrees better with TRBJ2-7. CDR1 is LNHNV, CDR2 YYDKDF, per germline (reference sequence). The CDR3 is made up of 13 amino acids. The CDR3 loop is CATSRLDGYEQYF. CDR3 nucleotides: TGTGCCACCAGCAGACTGGACGGTTACGAGCAGTACTTC.

The V and J genes are TRBV14 and TRBJ2-5, with D possibly being TRBD1 (6 bases). The DNA end is more similar to TRBJ2-1, so the J call may be wrong. Germline V lookup: CDR1 SGHDN, CDR2 FVKESK. CDR3 size: 15 residues. This chain's CDR3 is CASSQVGTTYNEQFF. For the CDR3, the DNA is TGTGCCAGCAGCCAAGTAGGGACAACATACAATGAGCAGTTCTTC.

The count of this clonotype is one. The chain employs TRBV6-1 and TRBJ2-2; D gene uncertain. Per germline, CDR1 MNHNS and CDR2 SASEGT. V was cut by 6 bases and J by 1 base, with 18 bases left in between. There are 17 residues in the CDR3. Here the CDR3 DNA reads TGTGCCAGCAGCCCCTCCCCTTGGGGTTTGAACACCGGGGAGCTGTTTTTT. Encoded protein: CASSPSPWGLNTGELFF.

The gene calls are TRBV7-2 and TRBJ2-1; TRBD2 matches 7 bases. The CDR3 spans 15 residues. The V and J ends lost 5 bases and 4 bases, in that order; junction bases with no gene match: 8. CDR1 is SGHTA, CDR2 FQGNSA, per germline. Here the CDR3 reads CASSPRVGGYNEQFF. The CDR3 coding sequence is TGTGCCAGCAGCCCCCGGGTGGGAGGGTACAATGAGCAGTTCTTC. Filled out from reference TRBV7-2 and TRBJ2-1, the complete variable domain reads GAGVSQSPSNKVTEKGKDVELRCDPISGHTALYWYRQSLGQGLEFLIYFQGNSAPDKSGLPSDRFSAERTGGSVSTLTIQRTQQEDSAVYLCASSPRVGGYNEQFFGPGTRLTVL.

A few counts support this clonotype. Germline and junction disagree at one end, which may indicate a read error. The chain links TRBV10-2 to TRBJ2-3; tentative D call: TRBD2 (8 bases). This CDR3 is 14 amino acids long. Germline CDR1 reads WSHSY; CDR2 reads SAAADI. The DNA of the CDR3 is TGCGCGGGCAGCGGGGGAGGGGGCACAGAGACGCAGTATTTT. Encoded protein: CAGSGGGGTETQYF.

This chain links TRBV6-5 with TRBJ2-1; TRBD1 or TRBD2 may be the D gene (5 bases each). In germline, CDR1 is MNHEY, CDR2 SVGAGI. The CDR3 extends over 13 amino acids. V dropped 3 bases and J dropped 6 bases, with 9 bases sitting between them. CDR3 protein: CASSYRDGNEQFF. The CDR3 DNA reads as TGTGCCAGCAGTTATAGGGACGGCAATGAGCAGTTCTTC.

This clonotype was seen a handful of times. This rearrangement joins TRBV6-1 to TRBJ2-1; 8 bases align to TRBD2. Germline V gives CDR1 MNHNS, CDR2 SASEGT. With 8 bases clipped from V and 1 base from J, the junction kept 7 bases outside the gene matches. The CDR3 extends over 15 amino acids. The CDR3 nucleotides are TGTGCCAGCGTATCACTAGCGGAATCCTACAATGAGCAGTTCTTC. Translation: CASVSLAESYNEQFF.

This clonotype was observed many times. CDR3 region: CASSPEDTRRETQYF. The DNA for the CDR3 is TGCGCCAGCAGCCCCGAGGATACTAGGCGGGAGACCCAGTACTTC. This chain joins TRBV4-1 and TRBJ2-5; TRBD2 might be the D (5 bases). This CDR3 has 15 residues. The germline CDR1 and CDR2 sequences are MGHRA and YSYEKL. V dropped 4 bases and J dropped 5 bases, with 17 bases sitting between them.

Ten or more counts support this clonotype. The chain employs TRBV20-1 and TRBJ2-2, with 7 bases fitting TRBD2. The germline CDR1 and CDR2 sequences are DFQATT and SNEGSKA (reference sequence). The junction had 9 bases not matched to a gene; V was cut back by 2 bases and J by 0 bases. This CDR3 has 17 amino acids. In DNA form, the CDR3 reads TGCAGTGCTAGACCCCCCAATAGCGGGTCGAACACCGGGGAGCTGTTTTTT. It encodes CSARPPNSGSNTGELFF.